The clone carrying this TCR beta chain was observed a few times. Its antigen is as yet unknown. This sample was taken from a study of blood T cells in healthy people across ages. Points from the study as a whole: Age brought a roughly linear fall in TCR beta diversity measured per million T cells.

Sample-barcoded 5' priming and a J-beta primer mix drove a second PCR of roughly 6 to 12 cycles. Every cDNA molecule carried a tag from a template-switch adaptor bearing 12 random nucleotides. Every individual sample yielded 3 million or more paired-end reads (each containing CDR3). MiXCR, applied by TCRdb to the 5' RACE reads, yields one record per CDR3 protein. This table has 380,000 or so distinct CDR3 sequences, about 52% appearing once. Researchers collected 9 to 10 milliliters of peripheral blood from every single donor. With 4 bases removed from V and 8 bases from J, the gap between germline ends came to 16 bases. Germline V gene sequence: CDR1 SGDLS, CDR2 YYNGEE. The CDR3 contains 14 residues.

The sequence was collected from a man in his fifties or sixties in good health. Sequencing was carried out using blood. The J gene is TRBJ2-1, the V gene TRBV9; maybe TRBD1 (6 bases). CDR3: CASSPQGWGDEQFF. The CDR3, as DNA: TGTGCCAGCAGCCCCCAGGGGTGGGGCGATGAGCAGTTCTTC.